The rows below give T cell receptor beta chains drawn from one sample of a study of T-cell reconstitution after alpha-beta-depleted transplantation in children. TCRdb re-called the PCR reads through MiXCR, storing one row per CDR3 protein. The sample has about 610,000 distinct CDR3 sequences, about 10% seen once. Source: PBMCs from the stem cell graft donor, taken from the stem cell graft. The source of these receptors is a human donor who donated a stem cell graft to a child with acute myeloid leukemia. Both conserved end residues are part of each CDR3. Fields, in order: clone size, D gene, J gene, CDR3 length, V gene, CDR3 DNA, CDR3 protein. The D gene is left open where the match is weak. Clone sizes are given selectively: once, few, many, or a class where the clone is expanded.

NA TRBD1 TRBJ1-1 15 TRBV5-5 TGTGCCAGCAGCTTATCAGGGGGCGACGGCACTGAAGCTTTCTTT CASSLSGGDGTEAFF
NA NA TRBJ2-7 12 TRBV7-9 TGTGCCAGCAGCCGCGGAGGAGACGAGCAGTACTTC CASSRGGDEQYF
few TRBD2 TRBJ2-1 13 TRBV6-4 TGTGCCCGACTAGCGGGATACTACAATGAGCAGTTCTTC CARLAGYYNEQFF
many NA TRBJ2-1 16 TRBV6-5 TGTGCCAGCAGTTACGACGACGCCAGCTCCTACAATGAGCAGTTCTTC CASSYDDASSYNEQFF
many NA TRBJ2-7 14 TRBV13 TGTGCCAGCAGTTCCGGGTTATTGACCTACGAGCAGTACTTC CASSSGLLTYEQYF
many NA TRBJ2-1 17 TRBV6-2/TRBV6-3 TGTGCCAGCATATCGGGTTCCGGGAGTTTTATATACAATGAGCAGTTCTTC CASISGSGSFIYNEQFF
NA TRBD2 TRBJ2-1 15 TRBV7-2 TGTGCCAGCACCTTGGGGACTAGCGGGAGCAATGAGCAGTTCTTC CASTLGTSGSNEQFF
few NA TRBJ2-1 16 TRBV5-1 TGCGCCAGCAGCTCAGGGTTGCTAGAGGCTGGGAGTGAGCAGTTCTTC CASSSGLLEAGSEQFF
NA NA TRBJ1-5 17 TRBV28 TGTGCCAGCAGTTTACTTCAGGGACGGCGCAATTGGCAGCCCCAGCATTTT CASSLLQGRRNWQPQHF
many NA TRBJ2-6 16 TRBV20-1 TGCAGTGCTAGAGGGGGGGGGCAGCCCGGGGCCAACGTCCTGACTTTC CSARGGGQPGANVLTF
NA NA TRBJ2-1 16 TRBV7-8 TGTGCCAGCAGCTGGTCCGGAGGAAATGGTTACAATGAGCAGTTCTTC CASSWSGGNGYNEQFF
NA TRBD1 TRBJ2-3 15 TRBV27 TGTGCCAGCAGGTTCCGCCCGACAGGGACAGATACGCAGTATTTT CASRFRPTGTDTQYF
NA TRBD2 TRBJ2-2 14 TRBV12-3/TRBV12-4 TGTGCCAGCAAGGAACTAGCGAACGTGGGGGAGCTGTTTTTT CASKELANVGELFF
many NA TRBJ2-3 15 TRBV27 TGTGCCAGCAGTTTTGGGCGTTCTAGCACAGATACGCAGTATTTT CASSFGRSSTDTQYF
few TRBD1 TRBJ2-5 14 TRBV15 TGTGCCACCAGCAGACCATACAGGGGAGAGACCCAGTACTTC CATSRPYRGETQYF
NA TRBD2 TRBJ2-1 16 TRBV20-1 TGCAGTGCTAGAGGTTTTGGCGGGAGCAGGGTGGATGAGCAGTTCTTC CSARGFGGSRVDEQFF
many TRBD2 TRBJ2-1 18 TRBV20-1 TGCAGTGCTAGAAGCGGGAGGGACTTAGCCCCCGGGTCCAATGAGCAGTTCTTC CSARSGRDLAPGSNEQFF
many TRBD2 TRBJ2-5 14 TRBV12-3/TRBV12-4 TGTGCCAGCAGCAGGGACTACCAAAGAGAGACCCAGTACTTC CASSRDYQRETQYF
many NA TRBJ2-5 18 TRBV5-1 TGCGCCAGCAGCTTTCCGGGACGTCCGGGCGAGGGTCCAGAGACCCAGTACTTC CASSFPGRPGEGPETQYF
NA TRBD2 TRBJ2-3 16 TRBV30 TGTGCCTGGAGTGTACGTGCTAGCGGGAACACAGATACGCAGTATTTT CAWSVRASGNTDTQYF
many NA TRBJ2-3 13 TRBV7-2 TGTGCCAGCAGTCCTCACTCTAAGGATACGCAGTATTTT CASSPHSKDTQYF
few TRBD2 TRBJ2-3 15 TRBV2 TGTGCCAGCAGCCGGACTAGCGCAATCACAGATACGCAGTATTTT CASSRTSAITDTQYF
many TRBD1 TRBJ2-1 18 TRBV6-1 TGTGCCAGCAGTCTCATCATTGGTGGGGACAGGGGGCTCGGTGAGCAGTTCTTC CASSLIIGGDRGLGEQFF
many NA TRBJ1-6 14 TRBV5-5 TGTGCCAGCAGCTTGGGGGCTAGTAATTCACCCCTCCACTTT CASSLGASNSPLHF
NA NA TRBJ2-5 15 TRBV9 TGTGCCAGCAGCGTAGAAGGACACCTACAAGAGACCCAGTACTTC CASSVEGHLQETQYF
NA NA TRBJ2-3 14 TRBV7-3 TGTGCCAGCTCACCAGGGGAGGGAGAAGATACGCAGTATTTT CASSPGEGEDTQYF
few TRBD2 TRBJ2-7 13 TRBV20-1 TGCAGTGCTAGGGCGACTAGCGGGGGGGATCAGTACTTC CSARATSGGDQYF
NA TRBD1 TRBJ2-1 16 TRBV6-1 TGTGCCAGCAGTCCTGGGACAGGGAGCTCCTACAATGAGCAGTTCTTC CASSPGTGSSYNEQFF
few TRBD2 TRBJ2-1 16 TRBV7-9 TGTGCCAGCAGCTTAGCGCGAAGCGGGATAATCAATGAGCAGTTCTTC CASSLARSGIINEQFF
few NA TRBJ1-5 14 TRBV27 TGTGCCAGCAGTGATAGACCCAGCGATCAGCCCCAGCATTTT CASSDRPSDQPQHF
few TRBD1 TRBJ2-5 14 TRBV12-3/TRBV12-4 TGTGCCAGCAGCCACCGGGACAGGCAAGAGACCCAGTACTTC CASSHRDRQETQYF
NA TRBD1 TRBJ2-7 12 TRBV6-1 TGTGCCAGCATGCAGGGGGTCTACGAGCAGTACTTC CASMQGVYEQYF
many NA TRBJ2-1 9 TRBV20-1 TGCAGTGCTAGGGGTGAGCAGTTCTTC CSARGEQFF
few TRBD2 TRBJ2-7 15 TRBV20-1 TGCAGTGCTGGATCCCCCGGGGGGGCGTCCTACGAGCAGTACTTC CSAGSPGGASYEQYF
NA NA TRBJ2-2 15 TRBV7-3 TGTGCCAGCAGCCCGAGAGCAACAGGAACCGGGGAGCTGTTTTTT CASSPRATGTGELFF
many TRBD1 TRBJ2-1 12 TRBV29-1 TGCAGCGTTGATGAGGGGGCAGATGAGCAGTTCTTC CSVDEGADEQFF
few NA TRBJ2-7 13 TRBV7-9 TGTGCCAGCAGCTCGCTTACAGATGTCGCGCAGTACTTC CASSSLTDVAQYF
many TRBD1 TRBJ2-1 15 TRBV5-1 TGCGCCAGCAGCTCTTCCGGGACAGGGCTCGGTGAGCAGTTCTTC CASSSSGTGLGEQFF
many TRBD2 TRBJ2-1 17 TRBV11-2 TGTGCCAGCAGCTTAAACGCCGGGACTAGCGGGCCCAATGAGCAGTTCTTC CASSLNAGTSGPNEQFF
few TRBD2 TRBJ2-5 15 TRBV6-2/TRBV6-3 TGTGCCAGCATTCTGACTAGCGGAGCATTGGAGACCCAGTACTTC CASILTSGALETQYF
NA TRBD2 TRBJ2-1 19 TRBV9 TGTGCCAGCAGCGTAGGGAGGGGTTGGGCGGGGGTGTCCTACAATGAGCAGTTCTTC CASSVGRGWAGVSYNEQFF
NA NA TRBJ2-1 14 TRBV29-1 TGCAGCGTTGAAGACAGGGCCCTCCACAATGAGCAGTTCTTC CSVEDRALHNEQFF
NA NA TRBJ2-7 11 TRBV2 TGTGCCAGCAGGCAACAATACGAGCAGTACTTC CASRQQYEQYF
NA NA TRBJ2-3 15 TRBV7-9 TGTGCCACCCTCACCCGGGGCCTACTCACAGATACGCAGTATTTT CATLTRGLLTDTQYF
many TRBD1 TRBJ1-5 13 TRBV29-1 TGCAGCGCGCGACAGGGAGGGAATCAGCCCCAGCATTTT CSARQGGNQPQHF
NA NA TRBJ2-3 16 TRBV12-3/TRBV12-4 TGTGCCGTAGGGACGGGTCGGGGATCTAGCACAGATACGCAGTATTTT CAVGTGRGSSTDTQYF
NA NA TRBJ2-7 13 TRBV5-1 TGCGCCAGCACCCGCTTCGGAGGGGACGAGCAGTACTTC CASTRFGGDEQYF
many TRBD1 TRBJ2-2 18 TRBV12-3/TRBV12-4 TGTGCCAGCACCCCGCTAGGGGACAGCCTGCTGGGCACCGGGGAGCTGTTTTTT CASTPLGDSLLGTGELFF
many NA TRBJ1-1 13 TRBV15 TGTGCCACCAGCAGAGAGTTCAACACTGAAGCTTTCTTT CATSREFNTEAFF
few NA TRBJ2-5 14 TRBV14 TGTGCCAGCAGGCAATTGACAGGCCAAGAGACCCAGTACTTC CASRQLTGQETQYF
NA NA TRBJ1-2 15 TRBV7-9 TGTGCCAGCAGCCCCCCTGACGGCAGCAGCTATGGCTACACCTTC CASSPPDGSSYGYTF
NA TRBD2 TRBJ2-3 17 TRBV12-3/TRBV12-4 TGTGCCAGCAGTCCCGGGCCGGGGAGCGGGAGGTCAGATACGCAGTATTTT CASSPGPGSGRSDTQYF
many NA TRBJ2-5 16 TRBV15 TGTGCCACCAGCAGAGAGACAGGTTTTGCGCTAGAGACCCAGTACTTC CATSRETGFALETQYF
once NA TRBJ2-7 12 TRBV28 TGTGCCAGCAGTTTCATGGCCTACGAGCAGTACTTC CASSFMAYEQYF